A selection of T cell receptor beta chains follows, all from one sample in a study of T cell responses to AZD1222 COVID-19 vaccine. Method: immunoSEQ multiplex PCR; TCRdb's copy keeps in-frame clones and lacks some. The table shows 150,000 to 200,000 clones, with just under 90% occurring only once. Sequenced material: peripheral blood, taken on day 0 of AZD1222 vaccination. All receptors derive from an adult in good health. Each CDR3 is given with its conserved first and last residue. D genes are given only for firm matches. Some rows have no size entry. The others give once, few or many, or a class for an expanded clone.

>-|-|TRBJ2-3|TRBV30
TGTGCCTGGAGTACTACGGCAGATACGCAGTATTTT
CAWSTTADTQYF
>-|-|TRBJ2-3|TRBV5-4
TGTGCCAGCAGCTTGGGTGGGGGGAGCACAGATACGCAGTATTTT
CASSLGGGSTDTQYF
>once|TRBD1|TRBJ2-3|TRBV7-7
TGTGCTAGCAGCGCGACAGGGTACACAGATACGCAGTATTTT
CASSATGYTDTQYF
>-|TRBD2|TRBJ2-1|TRBV7-3
TGTGCCAGCAGCCAAGTAGCGGGAAACACCTACAATGAGCAGTTCTTC
CASSQVAGNTYNEQFF
>-|-|TRBJ1-3|TRBV11-2
TGTGCCAGCAGCCACTCAACGGGAAACACCATATATTTT
CASSHSTGNTIYF
>once|TRBD2|TRBJ2-7|TRBV27
TGTGCCAGCAGACCATTGGGGAGCGGGAGGGCCTACGAGCAGTACTTC
CASRPLGSGRAYEQYF
>-|TRBD1|TRBJ1-5|TRBV5-8
TGTGCCAGCAGCTTTCGGGTCAGGGGGCATCAGCCCCAGCATTTT
CASSFRVRGHQPQHF
>-|-|TRBJ2-2|TRBV5-8
TGTGCCACCAGAGAATTGTGGACCGGGGAGCTGTTTTTT
CATRELWTGELFF
>-|TRBD1|TRBJ1-3|TRBV18
TGTGCCAGCTCACCAGGAGGACAGGGGGGAAACACCATATATTTT
CASSPGGQGGNTIYF
>-|-|TRBJ1-5|TRBV6-2/TRBV6-3
TGTGCCAGCAGTGTTGGGACCGGGACCGCTTTGACCCCCCAGCATTTT
CASSVGTGTALTPQHF
>-|-|TRBJ1-5|TRBV28
TGTGCCAGCAGTTTTGGGGGGAATAATCAGCCCCAGCATTTT
CASSFGGNNQPQHF
>-|TRBD1|TRBJ1-1|TRBV6-2/TRBV6-3
TGTGCCAGCAGTGACCCGGGACAGGGAGGGAACACTGAAGCTTTCTTT
CASSDPGQGGNTEAFF
>many|-|TRBJ2-7|TRBV5-6
TGTGCCAGCAGCTTGGCGGGCAGCTACGAGCAGTACTTC
CASSLAGSYEQYF
>-|-|TRBJ1-4|TRBV6-1
TGTGCCAGCAGTGGGCGGGGGTACCTATTGGGGGAAACTAATGAAAAACTGTTTTTT
CASSGRGYLLGETNEKLFF
>-|TRBD1|TRBJ2-2|TRBV30
TGTGCCTGGAACTACTACAGGGGTTCTAACACCGGGGAGCTGTTTTTT
CAWNYYRGSNTGELFF
>-|-|TRBJ1-5|TRBV18
TGTGCCAGCACCCCGGGACAAGGGGATCAGCCCCAGCATTTT
CASTPGQGDQPQHF
>-|-|TRBJ2-1|TRBV18
TGTGCCAGCTCACGAGAAAATGAGCAGTTCTTC
CASSRENEQFF
>once|-|TRBJ1-1|TRBV5-4
TGTGCCAGCAGCTTGGAGTTGGGGGGCGTACACACTGAAGCTTTCTTT
CASSLELGGVHTEAFF
>-|TRBD2|TRBJ2-3|TRBV10-3
TGTGCCATCAGTGAGCCTGGAGGGAGGACTAGCCATTCCCCAGATACGCAGTATTTT
CAISEPGGRTSHSPDTQYF
>-|TRBD1|TRBJ1-6|TRBV30
TGTGCCTGGGGGACAGGGTTGCGATCACCCCTCCACTTT
CAWGTGLRSPLHF
>-|-|TRBJ2-5|TRBV24-1
TGTGCCACCAGTGACCCCCGAGGGGCCCAAGAGACCCAGTACTTC
CATSDPRGAQETQYF
>-|TRBD1|TRBJ1-5|TRBV5-1
TGCGCCAGCAGCCGGACAGGGGGTAGCAATCAGCCCCAGCATTTT
CASSRTGGSNQPQHF
>-|-|TRBJ1-2|TRBV7-9
TGTGCCAGCAGATACAGGGAGGGTAACTATGGCTACACCTTC
CASRYREGNYGYTF
>-|-|TRBJ2-5|TRBV3-1/TRBV3-2
TGTGCCAGCAGCCAAGAAGCCGGTGGCAGAAAAGAGACCCAGTACTTC
CASSQEAGGRKETQYF
>-|TRBD1|TRBJ2-1|TRBV5-1
TGCGCCAGCAGCGGCGGGACAGGGGTATCGAGTGAGCAGTTCTTC
CASSGGTGVSSEQFF
>few|TRBD2|TRBJ2-3|TRBV5-5
TGTGCCAGCAGCTTTAGACTAGCGGGAGATACGCAGTATTTT
CASSFRLAGDTQYF
>-|-|TRBJ1-2|TRBV5-1
TGCGCCAGCAGCTTGCTTCCCGGACAGACCTATGGCTACACCTTC
CASSLLPGQTYGYTF
>-|TRBD1|TRBJ1-5|TRBV18
TGTGCCAGCTCCGAGGGGGCAGCCCAGCCCCAGCATTTT
CASSEGAAQPQHF
>-|TRBD1|TRBJ2-7|TRBV5-1
TGCGCCAGCAGCGAACCGACAGGGGTAGGGTTAGGGGAGCAGTACTTC
CASSEPTGVGLGEQYF
>once|-|TRBJ1-4|TRBV28
TGTGCCTGGGGGCGGTATGAAAAACTGTTTTTT
CAWGRYEKLFF
>-|-|TRBJ2-1|TRBV27
TGTGCCAGCAGTCCCCATGGGAGAGGAAATGAGCAGTTCTTC
CASSPHGRGNEQFF
>-|-|TRBJ2-5|TRBV19
TGTGCCAGTAGAGGGACGCCCGGAGGGACCCAGTACTTC
CASRGTPGGTQYF
>-|TRBD1|TRBJ2-2|TRBV6-4
TGTGCCAGCAGTGAACAGGGGATAATAAACACCGGGGAGCTGTTTTTT
CASSEQGIINTGELFF
>-|-|TRBJ1-6|TRBV2
TGTGCCAGCAGCTCTAGGGTTTCACCCCTCCACTTT
CASSSRVSPLHF
>-|-|TRBJ1-4|TRBV18
TGTGCCAGCTCGCCTTTCCAGGGTGATGCAACTAATGAAAAACTGTTTTTT
CASSPFQGDATNEKLFF
>-|TRBD1|TRBJ1-2|TRBV19
TGTGCCAGTAGTCCCCTTCAGGGACAGGGTGTTTTCTATGGCTACACCTTC
CASSPLQGQGVFYGYTF
>-|-|TRBJ1-2|TRBV27
TGTGCCAGCAGTCCCGAAAGGGGGGGGGATAAGCATGGCTACACCTTC
CASSPERGGDKHGYTF
>-|-|TRBJ2-5|TRBV5-1
TGCGCCAGCAGCTTGGGGGGAACAAGTCAAGAGACCCAGTACTTC
CASSLGGTSQETQYF
>-|-|TRBJ2-6|TRBV28
TGTGCCAGCTCAGGCCCCCCCACAGGTCTACTTTCTGGGGCCAACGTCCTGACTTTC
CASSGPPTGLLSGANVLTF
>-|TRBD1|TRBJ2-7|TRBV18
TGTGCCAGCTCACCCCCCGCAGGGGGCGGCAAGTACGAGCAGTACTTC
CASSPPAGGGKYEQYF
>-|TRBD1|TRBJ1-2|TRBV3-1/TRBV3-2
TGTGCCAGCAGCCACAGGGGGGCGGAAGCTAACTATGGCTACACCTTC
CASSHRGAEANYGYTF
>-|-|TRBJ1-3|TRBV6-5
TGTGCCAGCAGCCAAATACAGAGATCTGGAAACACCATATATTTT
CASSQIQRSGNTIYF
>-|-|TRBJ1-2|TRBV12-5
TGTGCTAGTGGTTTGATGAGCGGGACTCCAGGCAGGGTGGGGTATGGCTACACCTTC
CASGLMSGTPGRVGYGYTF
>-|-|TRBJ1-5|TRBV28
TGTGCCAGCAGTTCCCCCCCAGGGAGTCAGCCCCAGCATTTT
CASSSPPGSQPQHF
>-|-|TRBJ1-5|TRBV7-2
TGTGCCAGCAGCCCAAGATATGATCAGCCCCAGCATTTT
CASSPRYDQPQHF
>-|-|TRBJ2-3|TRBV7-2
TGTGCCAGCAGCTTAGGAACAGATACGCAGTATTTT
CASSLGTDTQYF
>-|-|TRBJ1-5|TRBV27
TGTGCCAGCAGTCCACAGTACAGACAGCCCCAGCATTTT
CASSPQYRQPQHF
>-|TRBD2|TRBJ2-3|TRBV10-3
TGTGCCAGCGGACTAGCGGGACGAGATACGCAGTATTTT
CASGLAGRDTQYF
>-|-|TRBJ1-2|TRBV10-3
TGTGCCACCATCACCAATGATCCACGGGTGACTACTGGCTACACCTTC
CATITNDPRVTTGYTF
>-|-|TRBJ1-6|TRBV5-1
TGCGCCAGCAGCTTGGACCCGGGACGGGGTGATTCACCCCTCCACTTT
CASSLDPGRGDSPLHF